The 29 T cell receptor beta chains below all came from one sample that was sequenced in a study of T cell changes during pregnancy in multiple sclerosis. The repertoire was sequenced with immunoSEQ multiplex PCR; TCRdb's copy has only in-frame clones and lacks some. The table records about 75,000 clones, around 90% of them present only once. Sequencing was performed on peripheral blood, taken in the first trimester of pregnancy. These receptors were collected from a female donor in good health, enrolled as a control in a pregnancy study.

The chain carries TRBV19 and TRBJ1-1, with D perhaps TRBD1 (6 bases). Germline V CDR1 and CDR2: LNHDA, SQIVND (reference sequence). V gave up 6 bases and J gave up 6 bases, with 17 bases separating them. CDR3 size: 14 residues. CDR3 DNA: TGTGCCAGTAGCCCTGGCAGGGGAGTGTCTGAAGCTTTCTTT. It is translated as CASSPGRGVSEAFF.

The chain is built from TRBV27 and TRBJ2-3; 8 positions match TRBD1. The CDR3 is made up of 14 amino acids. Germline values: CDR1 MNHEY, CDR2 SMNVEV (reference sequence). Trimming cost V 2 bases and J 9 bases; bases outside gene matches: 7. CDR3: CASSLLQGERTQYF. CDR3 in DNA: TGTGCCAGCAGTTTACTACAGGGGGAGAGAACGCAGTATTTT.

This clone is a singleton in its sample. The chain employs TRBV7-2 and TRBJ1-5, with D uncertain. The CDR3 runs to 14 residues. Trimming stripped 5 bases from V and 4 bases from J, with 12 bases between. Germline CDR1 is SGHTA and CDR2 is FQGNSA. The CDR3 loop reads CASSPFARNQPQHF. Written as DNA, the CDR3 is TGTGCCAGCAGCCCTTTCGCGAGGAATCAGCCCCAGCATTTT.

The genes are TRBV7-9 and TRBJ2-5; 7 bases are shared with TRBD1. The V segment lost 5 bases and the J segment 2 bases; nucleotides outside the gene matches: 11. The CDR3 totals 16 residues. CDR1 is SEHNR, CDR2 FQNEAQ, per germline (reference sequence). The DNA for the CDR3 is TGTGCCAGCAGCCTGCGAGGGGGCGAGAGACAAGAGACCCAGTACTTC. It translates to CASSLRGGERQETQYF.

This rearrangement joins TRBV28 to TRBJ1-4, with 8 bases that match TRBD1. Trimming cost V 5 bases and J 4 bases; bases outside gene matches: 6. This CDR3 has 15 residues. From germline, CDR1 is MDHEN and CDR2 SYDVKM. The CDR3 protein is CASSPPGGFNEKLFF. The DNA for the CDR3 is TGTGCCAGCAGTCCTCCAGGGGGCTTTAATGAAAAACTGTTTTTT. Variable domain in full (rest from reference TRBV28 and TRBJ1-4): DVKVTQSSRYLVKRTGEKVFLECVQDMDHENMFWYRQDPGLGLRLIYFSYDVKMKEKGDIPEGYSVSREKKERFSLILESASTNQTSMYLCASSPPGGFNEKLFFGSGTQLSVL.

The rearrangement joins TRBV5-1 to TRBJ1-4; a possible D gene is TRBD1 (5 bases). This CDR3 is built from 17 residues. Germline-derived CDR1 and CDR2 are SGHRS and YFSETQ. Trimming left V 0 bases short and J 1 base short, with 13 bases between. CDR3: CASSLGAGSGTNEKLFF. The CDR3 nucleotides are TGCGCCAGCAGCTTGGGGGCAGGGTCTGGAACTAATGAAAAACTGTTTTTT. Combining the CDR3 with reference TRBV5-1 and TRBJ1-4 gives the whole variable domain KAGVTQTPRYLIKTRGQQVTLSCSPISGHRSVSWYQQTPGQGLQFLFEYFSETQRNKGNFPGRFSGRQFSNSRSEMNVSTLELGDSALYLCASSLGAGSGTNEKLFFGSGTQLSVL.

The J gene is TRBJ1-5, the V gene TRBV7-8; D perhaps matches TRBD1 (6 bases). Germline CDR1 reads SGHVS; CDR2 reads FQNEAQ. This CDR3 contains 17 residues. V lost 5 bases and J lost 1, with 18 bases in between. DNA for the CDR3: TGTGCCAGCAGCACCCGGACAGCCCGAGGGAGCAATCAGCCCCAGCATTTT. Translation gives CASSTRTARGSNQPQHF.

This chain joins TRBV5-1 and TRBJ1-1; the match to TRBD1 covers 7 bases. This CDR3 comprises 14 residues. The J segment lost 5 bases and the V segment lost 5 bases, leaving 9 bases of the junction unmatched. Germline values: CDR1 SGHRS, CDR2 YFSETQ. The CDR3 region is CASRDRAVGTEAFF. CDR3 in DNA: TGCGCCAGCAGAGACAGGGCCGTGGGAACTGAAGCTTTCTTT. The full variable domain, in which reference TRBV5-1 and TRBJ1-1 provide the parts outside the CDR3, is KAGVTQTPRYLIKTRGQQVTLSCSPISGHRSVSWYQQTPGQGLQFLFEYFSETQRNKGNFPGRFSGRQFSNSRSEMNVSTLELGDSALYLCASRDRAVGTEAFFGQGTRLTVV.

The chain couples TRBV5-1 to TRBJ2-2, with TRBD2 identical over 8 bases. The germline V gene encodes CDR1 SGHRS and CDR2 YFSETQ. Germline trimming cut 2 bases from V and 7 bases from J; bases unmatched to any gene: 1. The length of the CDR3 is 13 residues. The CDR3 region has the DNA TGCGCCAGCAGCTTCAGCGGGGGCGGGGAGCTGTTTTTT. Translation: CASSFSGGGELFF.

The chain recombines TRBV5-6 with TRBJ1-3, with D hard to call. This CDR3 comprises 14 residues. V shed 3 bases and J shed 0 bases, with 7 bases lying between them. Germline V gene lookup returns CDR1 SGHDT and CDR2 YYEEEE. The CDR3 region is CASSSISSGNTIYF. The CDR3 nucleotides are TGTGCCAGCAGCTCCATTAGCTCTGGAAACACCATATATTTT.

Points on this clone: As the CDR3 is not closed by the conserved phenylalanine or tryptophan, this likely results from a read error. No DNA is shown, since the ends of the CDR3 on it are uncertain; the CDR3 is the one TCRdb lists. This chain joins TRBV19 and TRBJ2-7; the table's TRBD1 call for D was not verified on the DNA. Germline CDR1 and CDR2: LNHDA and SQIVND (reference sequence). The CDR3 is 18 amino acids in total, end residues counted. This CDR3 is CASSIDRSGTGEYRPAGN.

The genes are TRBV16 and TRBJ1-2, with D maybe TRBD1 (5 bases). This CDR3 has 14 amino acids. Trimming pared 0 bases from V and 8 bases from J, leaving 13 bases between. Germline CDR1 reads KGHSY; CDR2 reads FQNENV. CDR3: CASSQSGPYQGYTF. CDR3 coding DNA: TGTGCCAGCAGCCAATCGGGGCCTTACCAGGGCTACACCTTC.

The rearrangement links TRBV14 to TRBJ1-1; TRBD1 might be the D (5 bases). The CDR3 covers 12 residues. The germline V and J ends were trimmed by 1 base and 5 bases, with 5 bases remaining between them. Germline CDR1 and CDR2: SGHDN and FVKESK. CDR3 coding DNA: TGTGCCAGCAGCCAAGGACAGACTGAAGCTTTCTTT. Protein sequence: CASSQGQTEAFF.

The V call is TRBV18, the J call TRBJ1-6; no reliable D call. Trimming removed 3 bases at V and 10 bases at J, with 13 bases between. The CDR3 is made up of 14 amino acids. The V gene's germline CDR1 is KGHSH and CDR2 LQKENI. DNA of the CDR3: TGTGCCAGCTCACCGGGCAGCCGCGGGTCACCCCTCCACTTT. The encoded protein is CASSPGSRGSPLHF. The variable domain in full, completed from reference TRBV18 and TRBJ1-6, reads NAGVMQNPRHLVRRRGQEARLRCSPMKGHSHVYWYRQLPEEGLKFMVYLQKENIIDESGMPKERFSAEFPKEGPSILRIQQVVRGDSAAYFCASSPGSRGSPLHFGNGTRLTVT.

This sequence joins TRBV7-9 and TRBJ1-6; D not certain. This CDR3 has 15 residues. Trimming removed 1 base at V and 6 bases at J, with 10 bases between. Germline V lookup: CDR1 SEHNR, CDR2 FQNEAQ (reference sequence). CDR3 nucleotide sequence: TGTGCCAGCAGCTTAGGGAGGGCGGGTAATTCACCCCTCCACTTT. Translation gives CASSLGRAGNSPLHF.

The chain is built from TRBV4-3 and TRBJ2-5, with D perhaps matching TRBD2 (6 bases). The V and J ends lost 4 bases and 0 bases respectively, with 12 bases between them. This CDR3 has 15 residues. CDR1 and CDR2 from the germline V gene are LGHNA and YSLEER. Written as DNA, the CDR3 is TGCGCCAGCAGCCCTTCATCGGGGGACCAAGAGACCCAGTACTTC. The encoded protein is CASSPSSGDQETQYF.

This rearrangement joins TRBV5-1 to TRBJ2-1; 7 bases map to TRBD2. This CDR3 has 15 residues. Germline-derived CDR1 and CDR2 are SGHRS and YFSETQ. V lost 4 bases and J lost 1; bases outside the gene matches: 5. Here the CDR3 DNA reads TGCGCCAGCAGCGGCAGCGGGGCTTCCTACAATGAGCAGTTCTTC. Translated, it gives CASSGSGASYNEQFF.

This sequence joins TRBV7-9 and TRBJ1-3, with D possibly matching TRBD1 (6 bases). The CDR3 length is 17 residues. Germline CDR1 reads SEHNR; CDR2 reads FQNEAQ (reference sequence). V was trimmed by 5 bases and J by 1 base, leaving 18 bases between them. For the CDR3, the DNA is TGTGCCAGCAGCCCTCCTGGAAGAGGGGGATCTGGAAACACCATATATTTT. Its protein is CASSPPGRGGSGNTIYF.

The CDR3 sequence is CASSQLSGTVKNQPQHF. In DNA form, the CDR3 reads TGCGCCAGCAGCCAACTCTCCGGGACAGTGAAGAATCAGCCCCAGCATTTT. The rearrangement links TRBV4-1 to TRBJ1-5, with TRBD1 identical over 7 bases. With V trimmed by 2 bases and J by 4 bases, 11 bases remained unmatched. Germline values: CDR1 MGHRA, CDR2 YSYEKL. CDR3 length: 17 residues.

The chain couples TRBV6-1 to TRBJ1-2; 8 positions match TRBD1. Germline lookup yields CDR1 MNHNS and CDR2 SASEGT. With 10 bases clipped from V and 4 bases from J, the junction kept 14 bases outside the gene matches. This CDR3 region has 15 residues. The CDR3 DNA is TGTGCCACCACGGTTTCCCCAGGGGGCGTCTATGGCTACACCTTC. Translation: CATTVSPGGVYGYTF.

This clone was seen many times. The chain joins TRBV4-1 to TRBJ1-1, with D hard to call. The germline V gene has CDR1 MGHRA and CDR2 YSYEKL. Trimming took 4 bases from V and 1 from J, leaving 10 bases between them. The CDR3 loop spans 14 amino acids. CDR3 sequence reads: CASSPKEGNTEAFF. The CDR3 bases are TGCGCCAGCAGCCCTAAGGAGGGGAACACTGAAGCTTTCTTT.

V is TRBV7-2 and J is TRBJ1-2, with D perhaps matching TRBD1 (5 bases). The germline CDR1 and CDR2 sequences are SGHTA and FQGNSA. This CDR3 is 15 amino acids long. The V end was cut by 6 bases, the J end by 3 bases, with 17 bases between. Here the CDR3 DNA reads TGTGCCAGCAGTATAGCTACAGGAGTTGACTATGGCTACACCTTC. It encodes CASSIATGVDYGYTF.

The chain has TRBV7-2 and TRBJ2-2, with D possibly matching TRBD1 (6 bases). Germline lookup yields CDR1 SGHTA and CDR2 FQGNSA. The CDR3 consists of 15 residues. The germline V and J ends were trimmed by 5 bases and 6 bases, with 16 bases remaining between them. Written as DNA, the CDR3 is TGTGCCAGCAGCCCCGGGACACGCACCTCCGGGGAGCTGTTTTTT. Its protein product is CASSPGTRTSGELFF.

This sequence joins TRBV4-1 and TRBJ1-3, with D perhaps TRBD1 (6 bases). Germline loops: CDR1 MGHRA, CDR2 YSYEKL. This CDR3 comprises 16 residues. V was clipped by 4 bases and J by 0 bases, with 13 bases between them. The CDR3 spells CASSPGGARSGNTIYF. In DNA form, the CDR3 reads TGCGCCAGCAGCCCGGGGGGGGCTCGCTCTGGAAACACCATATATTTT.

The chain is built from TRBV5-5 and TRBJ2-1; no reliable D call. Trimming shortened V by 4 bases and J by 5 bases, and 7 bases separated the two germline ends. The CDR3 covers 12 residues. Germline CDR1 reads SGHKS; CDR2 reads YYEKEE (reference sequence). This CDR3 reads CASSGPDNEQFF. The CDR3 nucleotides read TGTGCCAGCAGCGGGCCAGACAATGAGCAGTTCTTC. The variable domain in full, completed from reference TRBV5-5 and TRBJ2-1, reads DAGVTQSPTHLIKTRGQQVTLRCSPISGHKSVSWYQQVLGQGPQFIFQYYEKEERGRGNFPDRFSARQFPNYSSELNVNALLLGDSALYLCASSGPDNEQFFGPGTRLTVL.

This chain uses TRBV7-2 with TRBJ2-7; 7 bases align to TRBD2. The germline V gene has CDR1 SGHTA and CDR2 FQGNSA. V lost 1 base to trimming and J lost 2 bases; unmatched junction nucleotides: 5. The CDR3 contains 15 residues. CDR3 sequence (DNA): TGTGCCAGCAGCTTAGAGGAGGGAGGGCCCTACGAGCAGTACTTC. Its translation: CASSLEEGGPYEQYF.

This chain links TRBV6-5 with TRBJ2-3; the match to TRBD2 covers 14 bases. The V gene's germline CDR1 is MNHEY and CDR2 SVGAGI. The CDR3 runs 16 residues. Unmatched junction bases numbered 8, after V lost 4 bases and J lost 8 bases. The CDR3 DNA is TGTGCCAGCAGTTCTCGACTAGCGGGGGGGCAGGGTACGCAGTATTTT. Translated, it gives CASSSRLAGGQGTQYF.

The chain employs TRBV19 and TRBJ1-5, with 10 bases matching TRBD1. The CDR3 has 15 residues. Germline V gene sequence: CDR1 LNHDA, CDR2 SQIVND (reference sequence). V lost 2 bases and J lost 6; bases outside the gene matches: 4. The CDR3 nucleotides read TGTGCCAGTAGTATAACCAGGACAGGGGGTCAGCCCCAGCATTTT. Translating gives CASSITRTGGQPQHF.

V and J are TRBV5-1 and TRBJ2-3, with D tentatively TRBD2 (5 bases). Germline assignment: CDR1 SGHRS and CDR2 YFSETQ. The CDR3 runs to 14 residues. The V gene lost 4 bases and the J gene lost 6 bases, with 15 bases spanning the gap. The CDR3 region is CASSAGLLQDTQYF. The DNA for the CDR3 is TGCGCCAGCAGCGCGGGTCTACTACAGGATACGCAGTATTTT.